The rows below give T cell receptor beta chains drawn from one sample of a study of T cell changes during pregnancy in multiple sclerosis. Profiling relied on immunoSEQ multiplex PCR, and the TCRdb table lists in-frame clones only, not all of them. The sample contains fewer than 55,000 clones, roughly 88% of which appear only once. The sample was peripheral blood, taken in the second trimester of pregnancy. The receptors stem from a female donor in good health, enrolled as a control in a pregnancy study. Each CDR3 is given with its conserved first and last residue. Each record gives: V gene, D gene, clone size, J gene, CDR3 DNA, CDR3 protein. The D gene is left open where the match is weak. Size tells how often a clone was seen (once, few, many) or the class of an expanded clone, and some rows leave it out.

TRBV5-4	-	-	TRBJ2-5	TGTGCCAGCAGCTCGCCTACGTGGTACCAAGAGACCCAGTACTTC	CASSSPTWYQETQYF
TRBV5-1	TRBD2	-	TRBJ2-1	TGCGCCAGCAGCTTGGCTAGCGGGATGGGCAATGAGCAGTTCTTC	CASSLASGMGNEQFF
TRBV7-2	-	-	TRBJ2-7	TGTGCCAGCAGCGACCGACAGGGCGAACCACGGGGGTACGAGCAGTACTTC	CASSDRQGEPRGYEQYF
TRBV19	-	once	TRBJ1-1	TGTGCCAGTAGTATCTCCCAGGGAGGCGGCACTGAAGCTTTCTTT	CASSISQGGGTEAFF
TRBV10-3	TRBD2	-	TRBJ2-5	TGTGCCATCAGTGACCCCCCTGGGGGGACTAGCGGGGGAGTCGAGACCCAGTACTTC	CAISDPPGGTSGGVETQYF
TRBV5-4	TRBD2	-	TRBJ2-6	TGTGCCTCTGGGGGGGTACTAGCGGCAAACTCTGGGGCCAACGTCCTGACTTTC	CASGGVLAANSGANVLTF
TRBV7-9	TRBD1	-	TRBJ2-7	TGTGCCAGCAGCTTAATGGCAGGGGGCAACGAGCAGTACTTC	CASSLMAGGNEQYF
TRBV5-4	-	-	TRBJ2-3	TGTGCCAGCACTGGGACGGGGGAGAGGGGTACGCAGTATTTT	CASTGTGERGTQYF
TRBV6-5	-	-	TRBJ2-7	TGTGCCAGCAGTACGGTCCGTCCCCCCTACGAGCAGTACTTC	CASSTVRPPYEQYF
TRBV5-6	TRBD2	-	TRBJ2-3	TGTGCCAGCAGCCTGGCGGGGGGGCAAACAGATACGCAGTATTTT	CASSLAGGQTDTQYF
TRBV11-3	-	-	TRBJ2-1	TGTGCCAGCAGCTCACTCGCAAATGAGCAGTTCTTC	CASSSLANEQFF
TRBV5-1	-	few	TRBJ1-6	TGCGCCAGCCGAGGGGGTTTAGACGGTTCACCCCTCCACTTT	CASRGGLDGSPLHF
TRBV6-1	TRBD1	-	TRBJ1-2	TGTGCCGTCAGACAGGGCACAAGGGGGAACTATGGCTACACCTTC	CAVRQGTRGNYGYTF
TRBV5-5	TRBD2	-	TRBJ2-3	TGTGCCAGCAGCTCGACTAGCGGGGGGGCTTCGGGCACAGATACGCAGTATTTT	CASSSTSGGASGTDTQYF
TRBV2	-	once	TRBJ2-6	TGTGCCAGCAGTGCGAGCTCTGGGGCCAACGTCCTGACTTTC	CASSASSGANVLTF
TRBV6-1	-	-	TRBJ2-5	TGTGCCAGCAGCGCAACTGTGGAGACCCAGTACTTC	CASSATVETQYF
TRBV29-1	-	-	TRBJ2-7	TGCAGCGTTGTTCGGTGGGGAGTTGGCCTTGACGAGCAGTACTTC	CSVVRWGVGLDEQYF
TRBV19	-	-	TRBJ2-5	TGTGCCAGTAGTAGTGTCAGAGAGACCCAGTACTTC	CASSSVRETQYF
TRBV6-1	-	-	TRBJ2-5	TGTGCCAGCAGTGAGGGGGGTTGGGAGCAGGATCAAGAGACCCAGTACTTC	CASSEGGWEQDQETQYF
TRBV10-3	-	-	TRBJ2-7	TGTGCCATCAGGACTAGCTCCTACGAGCAGTACTTC	CAIRTSSYEQYF
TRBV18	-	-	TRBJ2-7	TGTGCCAGCTCACCAGGCGGGCACCAGCAGTACTTC	CASSPGGHQQYF
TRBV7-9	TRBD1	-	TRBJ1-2	TGTGCCAGCAGCTTATCTATAACAAGGACAGGCGACTATGGCTACACCTTC	CASSLSITRTGDYGYTF
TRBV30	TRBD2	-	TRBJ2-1	TGTGCCTGGAGTGTAGGCCCACTAGCGCCCAATGAGCAGTTCTTC	CAWSVGPLAPNEQFF
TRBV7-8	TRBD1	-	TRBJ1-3	TGTGCCAGCAGCTTAAGGACAGGGGTAGACACCATATATTTT	CASSLRTGVDTIYF
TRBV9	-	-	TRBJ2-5	TGTGCCAGCAGCGAGGCCCCTAGGGAGACCCAGTACTTC	CASSEAPRETQYF
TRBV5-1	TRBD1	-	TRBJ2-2	TGCGCCAGCAGCCCCCAGGGGGCGGGAACCGGGGAGCTGTTTTTT	CASSPQGAGTGELFF
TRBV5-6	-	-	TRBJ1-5	TGTGCCAGCAGCGTTGGTGTTGACAGAGCCAATCAGCCCCAGCATTTT	CASSVGVDRANQPQHF
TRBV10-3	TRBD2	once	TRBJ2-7	TGTGCCATCAGCCCAACTAGCGGAGGATCCTACGAGCAGTACTTC	CAISPTSGGSYEQYF
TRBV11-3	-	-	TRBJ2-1	TGTGCCAGCAGCTTAGATAGTGACAGGTACAATGAGCAGTTCTTC	CASSLDSDRYNEQFF
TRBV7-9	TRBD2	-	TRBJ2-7	TGTGCGAGTGGGGGGGGAGGAGAGCAGTACTTC	CASGGGGEQYF
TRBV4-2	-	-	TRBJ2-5	TGTGCCAGCAGCCGCGGAGGGCCGTCAGAGACCCAGTACTTC	CASSRGGPSETQYF
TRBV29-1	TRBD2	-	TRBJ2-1	TGCAGCGTTGGGCCCCTAGCGGGAGGTGGCTCTGAGCAGTTCTTC	CSVGPLAGGGSEQFF
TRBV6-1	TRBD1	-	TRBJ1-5	TGTGCCAGCAGTGAGGATGGAGGGGGCAACTCCCTTTTCAATCAGCCCCAGCATTTT	CASSEDGGGNSLFNQPQHF
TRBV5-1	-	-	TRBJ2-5	TGCGCCAGCAGCGGGGGGTCGGGGGAAGAGACCCAGTACTTC	CASSGGSGEETQYF
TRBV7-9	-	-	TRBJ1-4	TGTGCCAGCAGCACTGGGACAAATGTTGGAAAACTGTTTTTT	CASSTGTNVGKLFF
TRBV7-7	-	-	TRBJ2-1	TGTGCTAGCAGCGCAGGAACGGGGAACAATGAGCAGTTCTTC	CASSAGTGNNEQFF
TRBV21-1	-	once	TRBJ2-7	TGTGCCAGCCCCCTCTGGACAGTCTCCTACGAGCAGTACTTC	CASPLWTVSYEQYF
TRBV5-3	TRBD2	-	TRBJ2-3	TGTGCCAGAAGCTTTGGGACTAGCGGGGGCACAGATACGCAGTATTTT	CARSFGTSGGTDTQYF
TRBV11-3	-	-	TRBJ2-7	TGTGCCAGCAGCTTCGATCGGGGGGCCTCCTACGAGCAGTACTTC	CASSFDRGASYEQYF
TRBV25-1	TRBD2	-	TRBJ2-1	TGTGCCAGCAGTGAAGACGGACTAGCGGGAGAAAAGCAGTTCTTC	CASSEDGLAGEKQFF
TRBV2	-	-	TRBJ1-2	TGTGCCAGCAGTGAAGGGGCCACACCATGGTACACCTTC	CASSEGATPWYTF